A single sample gave rise to the 7 T cell receptor beta chains below, sequenced in a study of cytomegalovirus exposure and HLA in healthy donors. The repertoire was sequenced with immunoSEQ multiplex PCR; TCRdb's copy has only in-frame clones and lacks some. The data contain tens of thousands of clones, 85% to 95% of them singletons. The material sequenced was PBMCs. The receptors stem from a woman aged 18-29 years in good health and CMV-seronegative.

The V gene is TRBV28, the J gene TRBJ1-2; 7 bases match TRBD1. Unmatched junction bases numbered 6, after V lost 4 bases and J lost 4 bases. CDR3 length: 14 amino acids. Germline V gene lookup returns CDR1 MDHEN and CDR2 SYDVKM. DNA for the CDR3: TGTGCCAGCAGTTCAAACAGGGGAGCCTATGGCTACACCTTC. Its protein product is CASSSNRGAYGYTF.

The genes are TRBV30 and TRBJ2-2; 10 nucleotides line up with TRBD1. Germline values: CDR1 GTSNPN, CDR2 SVGIG (reference sequence). The CDR3 length is 14 residues. V lost 6 bases, J lost 4 bases, and 5 bases stayed unmatched. CDR3 region: CACERTGGTGELFF. Written as DNA, the CDR3 is TGTGCCTGTGAGCGGACAGGGGGCACCGGGGAGCTGTTTTTT. Together with reference TRBV30 and TRBJ2-2, the CDR3 gives the full variable domain: SQTIHQWPATLVQPVGSPLSLECTVEGTSNPNLYWYRQAAGRGLQLLFYSVGIGQISSEVPQNLSASRPQDRQFILSSKKLLLSDSGFYLCACERTGGTGELFFGEGSRLTVL.

The chain is built from TRBV5-6 and TRBJ2-7; 7 bases fit TRBD1. The CDR3 consists of 12 residues. The V and J ends lost 4 bases and 6 bases, in that order; junction bases with no gene match: 4. CDR1 SGHDT and CDR2 YYEEEE come from the germline V gene. This CDR3 is CASSLGTVEQYF. DNA for the CDR3: TGTGCCAGCAGCCTAGGGACAGTCGAGCAGTACTTC.

The CDR3 loop reads CASIMTGYNEQFF. CDR3 nucleotides: TGTGCCAGCATCATGACAGGGTACAATGAGCAGTTCTTC. The V gene is TRBV28, the J gene TRBJ2-1, with TRBD1 matching 7 bases. The length of the CDR3 is 13 residues. Germline assignment: CDR1 MDHEN and CDR2 SYDVKM. Trimming cost V 7 bases and J 4 bases; bases outside gene matches: 4.

The V and J genes are TRBV4-3 and TRBJ2-2, with 9 bases that match TRBD2. The CDR3 sequence is 16 residues long. The V gene's germline CDR1 is LGHNA and CDR2 YSLEER. The V and J ends lost 0 bases and 6 bases, in that order; junction bases with no gene match: 5. The CDR3 DNA follows: TGCGCCAGCAGCCAAGATGCGGGAGGGCCCCCCGGGGAGCTGTTTTTT. It codes for CASSQDAGGPPGELFF.

This chain uses TRBV27 with TRBJ2-1; 8 bases map to TRBD2. Germline assignment: CDR1 MNHEY and CDR2 SMNVEV (reference sequence). There are 19 residues in the CDR3. V was pared by 6 bases and J by 0 bases, with 16 bases of the junction left unmatched. CDR3 residues: CASRPRAGAPPSSYNEQFF. The CDR3 DNA follows: TGTGCCAGCAGGCCTAGAGCGGGAGCCCCACCTAGCTCCTACAATGAGCAGTTCTTC.

This clone appeared once. This chain joins TRBV6-5 and TRBJ1-4, with D possibly TRBD1 on 6 matching bases. Trimming cost V 2 bases and J 8 bases, with 12 bases left between them. This CDR3 has 14 amino acids. Germline CDR1 and CDR2: MNHEY and SVGAGI. The CDR3 nucleotides are TGTGCCAGCAGTTACCCGGGACAAGACGAAAAACTGTTTTTT. Its translation is CASSYPGQDEKLFF.